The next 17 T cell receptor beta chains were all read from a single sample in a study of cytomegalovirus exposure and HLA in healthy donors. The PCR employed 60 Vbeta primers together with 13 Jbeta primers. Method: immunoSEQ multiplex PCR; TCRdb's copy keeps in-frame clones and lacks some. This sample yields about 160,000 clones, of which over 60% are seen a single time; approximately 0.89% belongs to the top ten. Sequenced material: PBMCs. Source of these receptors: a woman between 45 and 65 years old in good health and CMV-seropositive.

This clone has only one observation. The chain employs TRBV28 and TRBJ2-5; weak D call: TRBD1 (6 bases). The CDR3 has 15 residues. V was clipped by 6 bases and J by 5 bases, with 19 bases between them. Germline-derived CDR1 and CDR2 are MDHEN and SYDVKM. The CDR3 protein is CASSLYREFTETQYF. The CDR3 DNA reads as TGTGCCAGCAGCCTCTACAGGGAATTTACGGAGACCCAGTACTTC.

CDR3 nucleotides: TGTGCCTGGAAGCTCTTGGGGCGGGGGGCCGGGGGTGGGGAGACCCAGTACTTC. Its translation: CAWKLLGRGAGGGETQYF. V and J are TRBV30 and TRBJ2-5; 8 bases fit TRBD2. The germline V gene encodes CDR1 GTSNPN and CDR2 SVGIG (reference sequence). The ends lost 4 bases at V and 5 bases at J; junction bases unmatched: 21. The CDR3 runs to 18 residues.

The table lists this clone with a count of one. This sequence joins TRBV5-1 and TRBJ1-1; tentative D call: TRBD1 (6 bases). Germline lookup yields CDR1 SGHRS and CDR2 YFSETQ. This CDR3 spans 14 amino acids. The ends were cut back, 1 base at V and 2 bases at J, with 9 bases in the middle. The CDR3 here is CASSLYGTNTEAFF. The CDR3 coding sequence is TGCGCCAGCAGCTTGTATGGGACAAACACTGAAGCTTTCTTT.

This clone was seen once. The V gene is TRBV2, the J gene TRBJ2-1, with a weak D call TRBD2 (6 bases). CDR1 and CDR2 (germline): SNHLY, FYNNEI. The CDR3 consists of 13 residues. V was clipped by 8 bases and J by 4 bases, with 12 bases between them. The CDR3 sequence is CASLGRGYNEQFF. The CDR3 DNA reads TGTGCCAGCCTTGGGCGGGGTTACAATGAGCAGTTCTTC.

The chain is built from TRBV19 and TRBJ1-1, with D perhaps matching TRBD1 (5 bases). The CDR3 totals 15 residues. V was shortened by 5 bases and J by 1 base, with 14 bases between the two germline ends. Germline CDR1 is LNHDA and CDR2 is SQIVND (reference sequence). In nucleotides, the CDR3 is TGTGCCAGTAGTCCTGGGGCGTTGACGAACACTGAAGCTTTCTTT. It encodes CASSPGALTNTEAFF.

CDR3 in DNA: TGTGCCAGCAGCTTCCGAAGGGACAGACCCTACGAGCAGTACTTC. Its translation is CASSFRRDRPYEQYF. The chain employs TRBV7-8 and TRBJ2-7, with 7 bases that match TRBD1. Germline CDR1 SGHVS, CDR2 FQNEAQ. J gave up 2 bases and V 3 bases, and 7 bases lay outside the gene matches. The CDR3 loop spans 15 amino acids. The full variable domain, its missing parts supplied by reference TRBV7-8 and TRBJ2-7, is GAGVSQSPRYKVAKRGQDVALRCDPISGHVSLFWYQQALGQGPEFLTYFQNEAQLDKSGLPSDRFFAERPEGSVSTLKIQRTQQEDSAVYLCASSFRRDRPYEQYFGPGTRLTVT.

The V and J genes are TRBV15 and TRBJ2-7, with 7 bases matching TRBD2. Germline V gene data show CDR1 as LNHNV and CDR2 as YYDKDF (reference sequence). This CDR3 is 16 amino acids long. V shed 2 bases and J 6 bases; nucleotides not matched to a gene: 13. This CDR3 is CATSRSYGGRGVEQYF. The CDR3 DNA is TGTGCCACCAGCAGATCATACGGTGGCCGGGGGGTCGAGCAGTACTTC.

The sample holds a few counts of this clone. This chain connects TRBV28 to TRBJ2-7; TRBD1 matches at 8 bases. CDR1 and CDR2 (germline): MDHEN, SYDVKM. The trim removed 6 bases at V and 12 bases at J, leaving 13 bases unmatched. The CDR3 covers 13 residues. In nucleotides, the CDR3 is TGTGCCAGCAGCCGCGTACCCGGACAGGGTGGGTACTTC. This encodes CASSRVPGQGGYF.

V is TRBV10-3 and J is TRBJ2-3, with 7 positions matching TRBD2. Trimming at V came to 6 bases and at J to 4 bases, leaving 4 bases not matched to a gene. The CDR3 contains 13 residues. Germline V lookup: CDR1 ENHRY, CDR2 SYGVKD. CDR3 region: CAIRFREADTQYF. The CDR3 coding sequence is TGTGCCATCAGATTTCGGGAGGCAGATACGCAGTATTTT.

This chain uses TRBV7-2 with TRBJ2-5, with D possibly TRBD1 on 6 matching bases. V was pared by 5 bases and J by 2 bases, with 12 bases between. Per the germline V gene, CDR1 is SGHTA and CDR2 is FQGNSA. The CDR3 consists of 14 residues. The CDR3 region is CASSLRGPQETQYF. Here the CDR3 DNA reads TGTGCCAGCAGCCTCAGGGGTCCTCAAGAGACCCAGTACTTC.

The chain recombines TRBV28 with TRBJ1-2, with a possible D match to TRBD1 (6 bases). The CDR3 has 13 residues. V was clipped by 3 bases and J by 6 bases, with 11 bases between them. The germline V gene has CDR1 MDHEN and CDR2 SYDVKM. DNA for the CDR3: TGTGCCAGCAGTTTCGGACAGTTGGATGGCTACACCTTC. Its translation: CASSFGQLDGYTF.

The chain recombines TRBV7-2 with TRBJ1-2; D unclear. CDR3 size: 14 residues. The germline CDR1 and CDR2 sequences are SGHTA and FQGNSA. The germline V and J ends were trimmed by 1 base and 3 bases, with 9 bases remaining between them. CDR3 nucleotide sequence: TGTGCCAGCAGCTTAGATAGACATTACTATGGCTACACCTTC. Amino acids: CASSLDRHYYGYTF.

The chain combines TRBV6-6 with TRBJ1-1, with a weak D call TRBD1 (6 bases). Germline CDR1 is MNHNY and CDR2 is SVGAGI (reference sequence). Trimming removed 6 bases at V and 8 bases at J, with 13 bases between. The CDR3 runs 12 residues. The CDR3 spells CASRPGQLEAFF. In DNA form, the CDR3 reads TGTGCCAGCAGGCCCGGACAGCTCGAAGCTTTCTTT.

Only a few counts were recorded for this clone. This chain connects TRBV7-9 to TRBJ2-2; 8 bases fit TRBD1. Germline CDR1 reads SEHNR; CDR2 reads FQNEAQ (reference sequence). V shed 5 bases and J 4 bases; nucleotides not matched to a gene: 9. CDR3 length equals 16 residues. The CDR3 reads CASSQTGAPSTGELFF. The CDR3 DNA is TGTGCCAGCAGCCAGACAGGGGCCCCGAGCACCGGGGAGCTGTTTTTT.

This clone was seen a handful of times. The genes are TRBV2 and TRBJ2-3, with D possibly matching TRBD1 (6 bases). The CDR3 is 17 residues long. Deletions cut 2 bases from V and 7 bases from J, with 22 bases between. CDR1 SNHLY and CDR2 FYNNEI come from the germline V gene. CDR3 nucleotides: TGTGCCAGCAGTGAATCGATAACCGGGACAACACAAAATACGCAGTATTTT. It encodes CASSESITGTTQNTQYF. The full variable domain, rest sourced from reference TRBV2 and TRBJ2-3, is EPEVTQTPSHQVTQMGQEVILRCVPISNHLYFYWYRQILGQKVEFLVSFYNNEISEKSEIFDDQFSVERPDGSNFTLKIRSTKLEDSAMYFCASSESITGTTQNTQYFGPGTRLTVL.

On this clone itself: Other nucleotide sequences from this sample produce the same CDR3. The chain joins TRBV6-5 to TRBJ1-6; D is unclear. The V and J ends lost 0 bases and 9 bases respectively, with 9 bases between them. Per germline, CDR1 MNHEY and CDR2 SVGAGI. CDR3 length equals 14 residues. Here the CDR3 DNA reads TGTGCCAGCAGTTACTCGAGTCCGCGTTCACCCCTCCACTTT. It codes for CASSYSSPRSPLHF.

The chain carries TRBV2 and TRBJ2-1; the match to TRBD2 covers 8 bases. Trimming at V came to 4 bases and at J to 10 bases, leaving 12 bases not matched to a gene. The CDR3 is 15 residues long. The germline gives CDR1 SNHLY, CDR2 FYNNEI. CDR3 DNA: TGTGCCAGCAGTGTGGGCGGGGGGTGGAGTCCGGAGCAGTTCTTC. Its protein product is CASSVGGGWSPEQFF.